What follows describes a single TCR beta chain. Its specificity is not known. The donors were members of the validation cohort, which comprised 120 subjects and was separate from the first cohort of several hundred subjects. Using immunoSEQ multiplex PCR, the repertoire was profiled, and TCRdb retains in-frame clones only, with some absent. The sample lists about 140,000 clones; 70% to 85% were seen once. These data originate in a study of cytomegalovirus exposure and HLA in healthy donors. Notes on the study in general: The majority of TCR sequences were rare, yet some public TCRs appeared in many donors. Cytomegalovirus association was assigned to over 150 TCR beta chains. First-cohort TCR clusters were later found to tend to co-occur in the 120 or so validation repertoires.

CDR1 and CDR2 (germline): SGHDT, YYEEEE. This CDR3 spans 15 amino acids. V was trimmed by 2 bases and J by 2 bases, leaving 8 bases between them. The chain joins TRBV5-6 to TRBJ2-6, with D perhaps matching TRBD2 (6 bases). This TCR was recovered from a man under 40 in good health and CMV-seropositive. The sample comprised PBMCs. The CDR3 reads CASSFRGTGANVLTF. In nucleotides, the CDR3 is TGTGCCAGCAGCTTCCGGGGGACTGGGGCCAACGTCCTGACTTTC.